The 30 T cell receptor beta chains below all came from one sample that was sequenced in a study of CXCR3-negative and CXCR3-positive naive CD8 T cells. Preparation of TRB cDNA libraries relied on 5' RACE carrying UMI labels. From its re-call of the 5' RACE reads, TCRdb lists each CDR3 protein once, without DNA. The table lists fewer than 9,500 distinct CDR3 sequences. Sequenced sample: naive CXCR3- CD8+ T cells from blood. Regarding subset: CD45RO-CCR7+CD27+CD95- naive CD8+ T cells lacking CXCR3 (TNR3-). All receptors come from a human donor in good health. Some clones in this sample may be carry-over from other donors' samples.

This clonotype is labeled medium-sized based on frequency. V and J are TRBV4-1 and TRBJ2-1; TCRdb outputs TRBD2, but without DNA this stays unchecked. The CDR3 is 16 amino acids. Germline V lookup: CDR1 MGHRA, CDR2 YSYEKL. The CDR3 sequence: CASSPKGLAVNNEQFF.

Measured by frequency, this clonotype is medium-sized. This chain connects TRBV7-2 to TRBJ2-7; TCRdb's D call of TRBD2 is untestable without DNA. The CDR3 contains 16 residues. Germline V gene lookup returns CDR1 SGHTA and CDR2 FQGNSA. The CDR3: CASSPWTSGRGYEQYF.

This sequence joins TRBV7-9 and TRBJ1-3; TCRdb's assignment of TRBD1 cannot be checked, as there is no DNA. The CDR3 contains 15 residues. Germline V gene lookup returns CDR1 SEHNR and CDR2 FQNEAQ (reference sequence). The CDR3 reads CSSIWDRPSGNTIYF.

Here the CDR3 reads CSVWEGSEAFF. The chain carries TRBV29-1 and TRBJ1-1. Germline V gene data show CDR1 as SQVTM and CDR2 as ANQGSEA. This CDR3 region has 11 residues.

This chain connects TRBV6-6 to TRBJ2-1; TCRdb outputs TRBD2, but without DNA this stays unchecked. This CDR3 has 18 residues. Germline V gives CDR1 MNHNY, CDR2 SVGAGI (reference sequence). CDR3 region: CASSYSTPSGGLYNEQFF.

The V call is TRBV3-1, the J call TRBJ2-5. The CDR3 sequence is 13 residues long. The germline CDR1 and CDR2 sequences are LGHDT and YNNKEL (reference sequence). The CDR3: CASSQGLSETQYF.

The chain recombines TRBV29-1 with TRBJ2-7. The V gene's germline CDR1 is SQVTM and CDR2 ANQGSEA. CDR3 length equals 13 residues. The chain's CDR3 is CSAFDWSSYEQYF.

This clonotype registers medium-sized by frequency. J is TRBJ1-5 and V is TRBV12-3 or TRBV12-4. There are 16 residues in the CDR3. The CDR3 reads CASSLAGLGGNQPQHF.

V is TRBV20-1 and J is TRBJ1-5; the D call of TRBD1 rests on TCRdb alone, since no DNA is present to check it. The germline gives CDR1 DFQATT, CDR2 SNEGSKA (reference sequence). This CDR3 is built from 16 residues. CDR3 sequence reads: CSAIINRGLGNQPQHF.

The rearrangement links TRBV10-3 to TRBJ1-6; TCRdb outputs TRBD1, but without DNA this stays unchecked. The CDR3 is 17 residues long. Germline values: CDR1 ENHRY, CDR2 SYGVKD. CDR3: CAISDPGQGRRDSPLHF.

In terms of frequency, this clonotype is medium-sized. The gene calls are TRBV29-1 and TRBJ1-1. CDR3 size: 11 residues. Germline CDR1 is SQVTM and CDR2 is ANQGSEA. This chain's CDR3 is CSVEEYTEAFF.

This clonotype is identified as medium-sized from frequency. The V call is TRBV29-1, the J call TRBJ2-7; absent DNA, TCRdb's TRBD1 call cannot be checked. This CDR3 is 13 amino acids long. The germline gives CDR1 SQVTM, CDR2 ANQGSEA. CDR3 in amino acids: CSVGTGAVYEQYF.

The chain is built from TRBV6-6 and TRBJ2-5; the D call of TRBD1 rests on TCRdb alone, since no DNA is present to check it. There are 13 residues in the CDR3. CDR1 is MNHNY and CDR2 is SVGAGI in the germline V gene (reference sequence). This CDR3 is CASDDRAGETQYF.

This clonotype is identified as medium-sized from frequency. The chain combines TRBV29-1 with TRBJ1-3. Germline CDR1 SQVTM, CDR2 ANQGSEA. The length of the CDR3 is 11 residues. CDR3 sequence reads: CSVGMPNTIYF.

Considering frequency, this clonotype is medium-sized (0.01 to 0.1%). The chain is built from TRBV29-1 and TRBJ1-2; absent DNA, TCRdb's TRBD1 call cannot be checked. The CDR3 is made up of 12 amino acids. Germline CDR1 and CDR2: SQVTM and ANQGSEA. The CDR3 is CSVAPVGYGYTF. Looking up the rest from reference TRBV29-1 and TRBJ1-2 gives the full variable domain: SAVISQKPSRDICQRGTSLTIQCQVDSQVTMMFWYRQQPGQSLTLIATANQGSEATYESGFVIDKFPISRPNLTFSTLTVSNMSPEDSSIYLCSVAPVGYGYTFGSGTRLTVV.

The V and J genes are TRBV29-1 and TRBJ2-1. Looked up from germline, CDR1 is SQVTM and CDR2 is ANQGSEA. The CDR3 is 16 residues long. The CDR3 protein is CSVEDLTASAYNEQFF.

Frequency places this clonotype as medium-sized. This chain connects TRBV5-1 to TRBJ2-1; TCRdb picks TRBD2, but there is no DNA to check that call. The CDR3 runs 17 residues. The germline CDR1 and CDR2 sequences are SGHRS and YFSETQ. The chain's CDR3 is CASSLAQTSGSGDEQFF.

Judged by frequency, this clonotype is medium-sized. The gene calls are TRBV29-1 and TRBJ2-5; TCRdb gives TRBD2 as the D gene, but with no DNA this cannot be confirmed. CDR1 and CDR2 (germline): SQVTM, ANQGSEA. The length of the CDR3 is 16 residues. This CDR3 reads CSVEKTGLADQETQYF.

The chain has TRBV7-9 and TRBJ2-5; TCRdb indicates TRBD1, and absent DNA this call remains unverified. CDR1 SEHNR and CDR2 FQNEAQ come from the germline V gene (reference sequence). The CDR3 covers 15 residues. CDR3 in amino acids: CASSYEWTGNYEQYF.

The J gene is TRBJ2-3, the V gene TRBV10-1; without DNA, the TCRdb call of TRBD2 cannot be checked. The CDR3 extends over 15 amino acids. Germline values: CDR1 WNHNN, CDR2 SYGVQD (reference sequence). CDR3 region: CASSDGSVGADTQYF.

The V call is TRBV29-1, the J call TRBJ1-3; the D call of TRBD1 rests on TCRdb alone, since no DNA is present to check it. CDR1 is SQVTM and CDR2 is ANQGSEA in the germline V gene. CDR3 length equals 12 residues. CDR3 protein: CSVTGPGNTIYF.

This clonotype is labeled medium-sized based on frequency. CDR3 sequence: CASSDPGRSTEAFF. The rearrangement uses TRBV10-2 and TRBJ1-1; TCRdb calls TRBD1, which cannot be checked without DNA. The CDR3 spans 14 residues. Germline V gives CDR1 WSHSY, CDR2 SAAADI.

V is TRBV2 and J is TRBJ2-4; there is no DNA to check the TCRdb D call of TRBD1. This CDR3 region has 17 residues. The germline gives CDR1 SNHLY, CDR2 FYNNEI. This CDR3 is CASCEGQGQVPKNIQYF.

The chain employs TRBV11-2 and TRBJ2-3; TCRdb lists TRBD1, though no DNA is available to test this call. This CDR3 comprises 14 residues. CDR1 is SGHAT and CDR2 is FQNNGV in the germline V gene. CDR3 amino acids: CASSLLPDVRGQYF.

This clonotype registers medium-sized by frequency. V gene TRBV10-3 combines with J gene TRBJ2-7; TCRdb selects TRBD1, and the lack of DNA leaves this call unchecked. CDR3 size: 14 residues. Germline V gene lookup returns CDR1 ENHRY and CDR2 SYGVKD. The CDR3 here is CAISSWTGDDEQYF.

The chain has TRBV6-5 and TRBJ2-7; TCRdb proposes TRBD1, but this gene call is untestable without DNA. The CDR3 spans 13 residues. Germline V gives CDR1 MNHEY, CDR2 SVGAGI. The CDR3 spells CASSPQVSYEQYF.

This chain uses TRBV5-1 with TRBJ2-7; the TRBD1 assignment by TCRdb is unverifiable without DNA. CDR1 is SGHRS and CDR2 is YFSETQ in the germline V gene. The CDR3 spans 14 residues. CDR3 protein: CASSYPGESYEQYF.

This clonotype is labeled medium-sized based on frequency. The chain uses TRBV7-2 and TRBJ2-1; no DNA is available, so the TRBD1 call from TCRdb remains unchecked. The length of the CDR3 is 17 residues. Germline-derived CDR1 and CDR2 are SGHTA and FQGNSA. The CDR3 sequence is CASSLAPWTERSNEQFF.

The V gene is TRBV15, the J gene TRBJ2-1; TCRdb designates TRBD1, a call that cannot be tested without DNA. The CDR3 covers 15 residues. Germline V gives CDR1 LNHNV, CDR2 YYDKDF (reference sequence). The CDR3 loop reads CATSRDTQGYNEQFF.

This clonotype is medium-sized (0.01 to 0.1%) by frequency. The V call is TRBV7-2, the J call TRBJ2-1. In germline, CDR1 is SGHTA, CDR2 FQGNSA. The CDR3 contains 15 residues. Here the CDR3 reads CASSSIPSSYNEQFF.